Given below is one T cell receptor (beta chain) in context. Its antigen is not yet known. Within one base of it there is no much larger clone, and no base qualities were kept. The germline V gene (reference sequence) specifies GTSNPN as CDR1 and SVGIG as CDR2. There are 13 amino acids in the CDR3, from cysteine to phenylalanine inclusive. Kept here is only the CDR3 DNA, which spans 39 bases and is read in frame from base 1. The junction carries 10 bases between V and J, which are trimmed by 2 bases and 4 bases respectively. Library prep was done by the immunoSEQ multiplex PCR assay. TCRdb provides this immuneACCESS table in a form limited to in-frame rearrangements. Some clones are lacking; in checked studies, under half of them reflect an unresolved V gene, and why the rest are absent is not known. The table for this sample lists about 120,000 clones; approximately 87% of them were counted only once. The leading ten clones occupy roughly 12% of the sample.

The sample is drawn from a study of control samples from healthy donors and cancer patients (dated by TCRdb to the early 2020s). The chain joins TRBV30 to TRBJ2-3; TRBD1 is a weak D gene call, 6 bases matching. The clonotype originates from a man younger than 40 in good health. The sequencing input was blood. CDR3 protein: CAWSFKGADTQYF. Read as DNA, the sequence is TGTGCCTGGAGTTTCAAGGGGGCAGATACGCAGTATTTT.